Listed here are 30 T cell receptor beta chains from one sample, sequenced in a study of shared clonotypes between healthy human individuals. Data came from immunoSEQ multiplex PCR; TCRdb stores just in-frame clones and leaves some out. The sample includes approximately 2.5 million clones, roughly 93% of them seen just once. Sequencing was performed on naive CD4+ T cells from PBMCs. Subset meaning: CD45RA+ positively selected. The receptors here all came from a man younger than 35 in good health. Some clones in this sample may be carry-over from other donors' samples.

This chain uses TRBV20-1 with TRBJ1-4; D is ambiguous. Germline V gene sequence: CDR1 DFQATT, CDR2 SNEGSKA (reference sequence). There are 11 residues in the CDR3. V was shortened by 3 bases and J by 11 bases, with 10 bases between the two germline ends. As DNA, the CDR3 is TGCAGTGCTAGTACATCTGAGAAACTGTTTTTT. It yields the protein CSASTSEKLFF.

CDR3 sequence (DNA): TGTGCCACCAGCAGAGCGACTAGCCCCATCGATGAGCAGTTCTTC. Amino acid sequence: CATSRATSPIDEQFF. The chain couples TRBV15 to TRBJ2-1, with 7 positions matching TRBD2. The CDR3 contains 15 residues. V was pared by 1 base and J by 8 bases, with 8 bases of the junction left unmatched. CDR1 and CDR2 (germline): LNHNV, YYDKDF (reference sequence).

V and J are TRBV5-1 and TRBJ2-1; D call uncertain. Deletions cut 1 base from V and 5 bases from J, with 10 bases between. CDR1 SGHRS and CDR2 YFSETQ come from the germline V gene. The CDR3 covers 14 residues. The CDR3 loop reads CASSLPGLNNEQFF. The CDR3 nucleotides are TGCGCCAGCAGCTTGCCTGGTCTTAACAATGAGCAGTTCTTC.

The chain uses TRBV28 and TRBJ1-2, with D possibly being TRBD1 (5 bases). Per germline, CDR1 MDHEN and CDR2 SYDVKM. Trimming cost V 5 bases and J 8 bases, with 12 bases left between them. CDR3 length: 12 residues. The CDR3 DNA follows: TGTGCCAGCAGTCGGGGGGTAGGAGGCTACACCTTC. It yields the protein CASSRGVGGYTF.

The V gene is TRBV28, the J gene TRBJ2-7, with TRBD2 matching 7 bases. Germline assignment: CDR1 MDHEN and CDR2 SYDVKM. This CDR3 comprises 15 residues. J was trimmed by 4 bases and V by 7 bases; bases with no gene match: 13. This CDR3 is CASTAVSGGLYEQYF. The CDR3 region has the DNA TGTGCCAGCACCGCGGTATCGGGAGGACTTTACGAGCAGTACTTC.

V gene TRBV6-1 combines with J gene TRBJ1-3; TRBD1 is a possible D gene (5 bases). Trimming stripped 5 bases from V and 0 bases from J, with 8 bases between. Germline CDR1 MNHNS, CDR2 SASEGT. CDR3 length: 14 residues. The CDR3 is CASSLGGSGNTIYF. For the CDR3, the DNA is TGTGCCAGCAGTCTCGGGGGCTCTGGAAACACCATATATTTT.

This chain connects TRBV4-1 to TRBJ1-3; possibly TRBD1 for D (5 bases). CDR1 is MGHRA and CDR2 is YSYEKL in the germline V gene. Trimming cost V 3 bases and J 6 bases, with 21 bases left between them. The CDR3 totals 17 residues. CDR3: CASSHMKTVSLANTIYF. The CDR3 region has the DNA TGCGCCAGCAGCCATATGAAGACAGTTTCCTTGGCAAACACCATATATTTT.

The rearrangement links TRBV15 to TRBJ2-2, with D perhaps matching TRBD2 (5 bases). Germline CDR1 LNHNV, CDR2 YYDKDF (reference sequence). This CDR3 comprises 19 residues. V lost 1 base to trimming and J lost 0 bases, with 18 bases between them. CDR3 DNA sequence: TGTGCCACCAGCAGAGTGACCCCCTCCGGGAACCCGAACACCGGGGAGCTGTTTTTT. It encodes CATSRVTPSGNPNTGELFF.

The V gene is TRBV6-5, the J gene TRBJ1-3, with D tentatively TRBD1 (5 bases). This CDR3 is 15 amino acids long. The V and J ends lost 6 bases and 6 bases respectively, with 18 bases between them. The germline V gene encodes CDR1 MNHEY and CDR2 SVGAGI. CDR3 DNA sequence: TGTGCCAGCAGAAGGACAAGGAACCCGCCAAACACCATATATTTT. Its translation: CASRRTRNPPNTIYF.

The genes are TRBV5-1 and TRBJ2-7; 7 bases are a match to TRBD1. The germline gives CDR1 SGHRS, CDR2 YFSETQ. CDR3 size: 15 residues. With 2 bases clipped from V and 2 bases from J, the junction kept 7 bases outside the gene matches. DNA for the CDR3: TGCGCCAGCAGCTTCACCCCCCAGGGGGCCTACGAGCAGTACTTC. Encoded protein: CASSFTPQGAYEQYF.

The chain employs TRBV7-2 and TRBJ1-2; perhaps TRBD1 as D (6 bases). From germline, CDR1 is SGHTA and CDR2 FQGNSA. This CDR3 has 16 amino acids. Deletions cut 5 bases from V and 0 bases from J, with 16 bases between. The CDR3 reads CASSATGTRANYGYTF. The CDR3, as DNA: TGTGCCAGCAGCGCCACCGGGACACGGGCTAACTATGGCTACACCTTC.

As DNA, the CDR3 is TGTGCCAGCAGCCAACAGGGTGGAAAAAACATTCAGTACTTC. It translates to CASSQQGGKNIQYF. This chain uses TRBV14 with TRBJ2-4; weak D call: TRBD1 (5 bases). The CDR3 has 14 amino acids. Looked up from germline, CDR1 is SGHDN and CDR2 is FVKESK. V gave up 2 bases and J gave up 4 bases, with 9 bases separating them.

Notes on this clone: The same CDR3 also results from other DNA sequences found in this sample. J is TRBJ2-2 and V is TRBV6-4, with 7 bases lining up with TRBD2. Germline CDR1 and CDR2: MRHNA and SNTAGT. Trimming cost V 6 bases and J 2 bases; bases outside gene matches: 3. The CDR3 has 14 amino acids. CDR3 sequence reads: CASRASGNTGELFF. The CDR3 region has the DNA TGTGCCAGCAGGGCTAGCGGTAACACCGGGGAGCTGTTTTTT.

The genes are TRBV28 and TRBJ2-1, with 8 bases aligning to TRBD1. Germline V CDR1 and CDR2: MDHEN, SYDVKM. The V gene end was trimmed by 4 bases and the J gene end by 4 bases; junction bases not matched to a gene: 12. The CDR3 length is 17 residues. CDR3 bases: TGTGCCAGCAGTTCACTTAAGGGACAGGCTTTATACAATGAGCAGTTCTTC. Translating gives CASSSLKGQALYNEQFF.

The V and J genes are TRBV5-1 and TRBJ2-1; D is unclear. CDR3 length: 13 amino acids. Germline V gives CDR1 SGHRS, CDR2 YFSETQ. Between the trimmed V and J ends, which lost 1 base and 6 bases, there was a span of 8 bases. CDR3 in amino acids: CASSLQQSNEQFF. CDR3 nucleotide sequence: TGCGCCAGCAGCTTGCAACAGAGCAATGAGCAGTTCTTC.

The CDR3 DNA reads as TGCGCCAGCAGCCAAGAGACTAGCGGGAGGTACAATGAGCAGTTCTTC. The encoded protein is CASSQETSGRYNEQFF. The gene calls are TRBV4-1 and TRBJ2-1, with TRBD2 identical over 13 bases. The ends lost 0 bases at V and 4 bases at J; junction bases unmatched: 0. Per the germline V gene, CDR1 is MGHRA and CDR2 is YSYEKL. This CDR3 comprises 16 residues.

This clone was recorded only once. This sequence joins TRBV7-2 and TRBJ2-3; no clear D. The CDR3 contains 15 residues. The germline V and J ends were trimmed by 1 base and 0 bases, with 8 bases remaining between them. CDR1 is SGHTA, CDR2 FQGNSA, per germline. As DNA, the CDR3 is TGTGCCAGCAGCTTAGTTCATCTTAGCACAGATACGCAGTATTTT. Protein product: CASSLVHLSTDTQYF.

The chain is built from TRBV5-4 and TRBJ2-1; 9 bases line up with TRBD2. The CDR3 has 15 residues. CDR1 and CDR2 (germline): SGHNT, YYREEE (reference sequence). The V segment lost 0 bases and the J segment 9 bases; nucleotides outside the gene matches: 7. This chain's CDR3 is CASSLGASGTVEQFF. The CDR3 DNA reads as TGTGCCAGCAGCTTGGGGGCTAGCGGGACGGTTGAGCAGTTCTTC. Looking up the rest from reference TRBV5-4 and TRBJ2-1 gives the full variable domain: ETGVTQSPTHLIKTRGQQVTLRCSSQSGHNTVSWYQQALGQGPQFIFQYYREEENGRGNFPPRFSGLQFPNYSSELNVNALELDDSALYLCASSLGASGTVEQFFGPGTRLTVL.

The gene calls are TRBV7-9 and TRBJ2-3; TRBD2 is a possible D gene (5 bases). Trimming stripped 1 base from V and 0 bases from J, with 11 bases between. This CDR3 contains 16 residues. Germline V gene lookup returns CDR1 SEHNR and CDR2 FQNEAQ (reference sequence). The CDR3 sequence is CASSLGTRGSTDTQYF. The CDR3 nucleotides read TGTGCCAGCAGCTTAGGGACCCGCGGGAGCACAGATACGCAGTATTTT.

The rearrangement uses TRBV9 and TRBJ2-2; no clear D. Per the germline V gene, CDR1 is SGDLS and CDR2 is YYNGEE. The CDR3 extends over 12 amino acids. V dropped 6 bases and J dropped 3 bases, with 6 bases sitting between them. In nucleotides, the CDR3 is TGTGCCAGCACCCACGACACCGGGGAGCTGTTTTTT. It codes for CASTHDTGELFF.

This clone has just a few counts. V and J are TRBV28 and TRBJ1-2; no firm D call. The V end was cut by 7 bases, the J end by 5 bases, with 17 bases between. The CDR3 spans 14 residues. CDR1 and CDR2 from the germline V gene are MDHEN and SYDVKM. In DNA form, the CDR3 reads TGTGCCAGCACTCCGCCAGGTGGATATTATGGCTACACCTTC. It codes for CASTPPGGYYGYTF.

This clone was counted only a few times. At the DNA level, this CDR3 is encoded by other sequences in the same sample as well. The rearrangement links TRBV29-1 to TRBJ1-1; D is perhaps TRBD1 (5 bases). The V end was cut by 1 base, the J end by 1 base, with 7 bases between. The germline V gene has CDR1 SQVTM and CDR2 ANQGSEA. CDR3 length: 13 residues. The CDR3 coding sequence is TGCAGCGTTGAAGCGGGGGGGAACACTGAAGCTTTCTTT. It codes for CSVEAGGNTEAFF. Full variable domain (rest looked up from reference TRBV29-1 and TRBJ1-1): SAVISQKPSRDICQRGTSLTIQCQVDSQVTMMFWYRQQPGQSLTLIATANQGSEATYESGFVIDKFPISRPNLTFSTLTVSNMSPEDSSIYLCSVEAGGNTEAFFGQGTRLTVV.

In DNA, the CDR3 is TGTGCCAGCATACCTGGCCGACGCTCTAATCAGAACACTGAAGCTTTCTTT. Amino acid sequence: CASIPGRRSNQNTEAFF. The V gene is TRBV28, the J gene TRBJ1-1; D remains unclear. CDR1 MDHEN and CDR2 SYDVKM come from the germline V gene. The V gene lost 7 bases and the J gene lost 1 base, with 22 bases spanning the gap. This CDR3 contains 17 residues.

The J gene is TRBJ2-2, the V gene TRBV19; no clear D gene. The germline gives CDR1 LNHDA, CDR2 SQIVND (reference sequence). V lost 4 bases and J lost 6, with 12 bases in between. The CDR3 loop spans 14 amino acids. In nucleotides, the CDR3 is TGTGCCAGTAGTACCCCACACCTCGCCGGGGAGCTGTTTTTT. Protein product: CASSTPHLAGELFF.

The chain is built from TRBV5-5 and TRBJ1-3; D is unresolved. The CDR3 loop spans 16 amino acids. V was clipped by 0 bases and J by 0 bases, with 10 bases between them. Germline V lookup: CDR1 SGHKS, CDR2 YYEKEE (reference sequence). This CDR3 is CASSLVQFTSGNTIYF. CDR3 DNA: TGTGCCAGCAGCTTGGTTCAGTTTACCTCTGGAAACACCATATATTTT.

The chain is built from TRBV27 and TRBJ1-2, with no clear D. V dropped 6 bases and J dropped 8 bases, with 25 bases sitting between them. The CDR3 extends over 16 amino acids. The V gene's germline CDR1 is MNHEY and CDR2 SMNVEV (reference sequence). The CDR3, as DNA: TGTGCCAGCAGACGACGCTTACAAGACGTGGGAGAAGGCTACACCTTC. Encoded protein: CASRRRLQDVGEGYTF.

This chain connects TRBV19 to TRBJ1-1; the match to TRBD1 covers 9 bases. Looked up from germline, CDR1 is LNHDA and CDR2 is SQIVND (reference sequence). Germline trimming cut 3 bases from V and 3 bases from J; bases unmatched to any gene: 5. The length of the CDR3 is 15 residues. CDR3 sequence: CASSMETGGYTEAFF. CDR3 nucleotide sequence: TGTGCCAGTAGTATGGAGACAGGGGGTTACACTGAAGCTTTCTTT.

The rearrangement uses TRBV5-4 and TRBJ2-7; 10 nucleotides line up with TRBD2. This CDR3 has 15 residues. V trimming: 4 bases; J trimming: 3 bases; junction bases outside the gene matches: 7. Germline CDR1 and CDR2: SGHNT and YYREEE (reference sequence). This CDR3 is CASSNEGLAYYEQYF. The CDR3 coding sequence is TGTGCCAGCAGCAACGAGGGACTAGCGTACTACGAGCAGTACTTC.

The chain recombines TRBV4-1 with TRBJ2-1; D might be TRBD1 or TRBD2, each matching 5 bases. CDR1 and CDR2 from the germline V gene are MGHRA and YSYEKL. The CDR3 sequence is 16 residues long. Trimming removed 2 bases at V and 6 bases at J, with 17 bases between. CDR3 nucleotides: TGCGCCAGCAGCCAACCTCGGACTGGGCAGGGCAATGAGCAGTTCTTC. Its translation is CASSQPRTGQGNEQFF.

This rearrangement joins TRBV5-1 to TRBJ2-2; no definite D call. V was shortened by 0 bases and J by 0 bases, with 9 bases between the two germline ends. The CDR3 has 16 amino acids. CDR1 is SGHRS and CDR2 is YFSETQ in the germline V gene. Here the CDR3 DNA reads TGCGCCAGCAGCTTGGAAGCCGTAACGAACACCGGGGAGCTGTTTTTT. Residues: CASSLEAVTNTGELFF. The full variable domain, rest sourced from reference TRBV5-1 and TRBJ2-2, is KAGVTQTPRYLIKTRGQQVTLSCSPISGHRSVSWYQQTPGQGLQFLFEYFSETQRNKGNFPGRFSGRQFSNSRSEMNVSTLELGDSALYLCASSLEAVTNTGELFFGEGSRLTVL.